The sample holds many counts of the clone carrying this TCR beta chain. Amplification yielded TCR beta CDR3 regions, with RNA transcripts as the source. The HTBI primer set drove a first-round RT-PCR of the TCR CDR3. MiXCR was run by TCRdb on the multiplex PCR reads, yielding one entry per CDR3 protein. The repertoire holds about 610,000 distinct CDR3 sequences, with roughly 14% as singletons. The J segment lost 6 bases and the V segment lost 2 bases, leaving 4 bases of the junction unmatched. CDR1 is MDHEN and CDR2 is SYDVKM in the germline V gene. The CDR3 runs to 13 residues. This record comes from a study of T cells in Graves' hyperthyroidism and ophthalmopathy.

The sequence derives from a woman aged 40 to 50 with Graves' ophthalmopathy. V is TRBV28 and J is TRBJ2-7; TRBD2 matches 7 bases. The sequencing sample was made of blood. This CDR3 is CASSLGGRIEQYF. The CDR3 DNA reads as TGTGCCAGCAGTTTAGGCGGGAGAATCGAGCAGTACTTC.